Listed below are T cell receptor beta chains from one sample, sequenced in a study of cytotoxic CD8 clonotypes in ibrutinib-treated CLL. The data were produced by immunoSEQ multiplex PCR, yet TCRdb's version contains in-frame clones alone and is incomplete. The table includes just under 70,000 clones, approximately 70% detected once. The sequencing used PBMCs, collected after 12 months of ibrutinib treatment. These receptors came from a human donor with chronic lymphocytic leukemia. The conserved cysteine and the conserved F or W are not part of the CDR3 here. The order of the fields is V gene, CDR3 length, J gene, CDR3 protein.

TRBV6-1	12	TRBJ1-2	ASSEGQFNYGYT
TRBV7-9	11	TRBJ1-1	ASSLEGATEAF
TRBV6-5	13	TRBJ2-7	ASRPYWTGKLEQY
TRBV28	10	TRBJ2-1	ASSLSYNEQF
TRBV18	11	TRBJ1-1	ASSPGLNTEAF
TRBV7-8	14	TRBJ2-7	ASSSGFRTDLYEQY
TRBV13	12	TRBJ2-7	ASSHRDNAYEQY
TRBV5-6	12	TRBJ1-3	ASSLAPPGNTIY
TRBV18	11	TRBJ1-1	ASSPSLGTEAF
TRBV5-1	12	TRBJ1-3	ASSLASRGDTIY
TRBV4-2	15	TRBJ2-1	ASSQDEGNVPYNEQF
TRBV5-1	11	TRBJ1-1	ASSFQGATEAF
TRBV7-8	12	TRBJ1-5	ASSLFRSNQPQH
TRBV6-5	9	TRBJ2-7	ASSLGYEQY
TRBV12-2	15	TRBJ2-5	ASRIRLNRGPNETQY
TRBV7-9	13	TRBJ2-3	ASSYPSGGVDTQY